What follows are 17 T cell receptor beta chains derived from one specimen sequenced in a study of early T cells in non-severe SARS-CoV-2 infection. TCRdb recomputed calls from the 5' RACE reads with MiXCR, one row per CDR3 protein. The repertoire holds around 67,000 distinct CDR3 sequences, with roughly 10% as singletons. The sample here was whole blood, taken at baseline. These TCRs come from an adult who was a healthcare worker with PCR-confirmed SARS-CoV-2 infection or an uninfected control (not recorded which).

Note on this clonotype: At one of its ends the junction is not consistent with the germline gene, which may arise from a read error. The chain uses TRBV5-6 and TRBJ2-7; D not certain. Germline CDR1 is SGHDT and CDR2 is YYEEEE. This CDR3 comprises 12 residues. This CDR3 reads CVSSWGSYEQYF. The CDR3 DNA sequence: TGTGTCAGCAGCTGGGGCTCCTACGAGCAGTACTTC. The variable domain in full, completed from reference TRBV5-6 and TRBJ2-7, reads DAGVTQSPTHLIKTRGQQVTLRCSPKSGHDTVSWYQQALGQGPQFIFQYYEEEERQRGNFPDRFSGHQFPNYSSELNVNALLLGDSALYLCVSSWGSYEQYFGPGTRLTVT.

V gene TRBV20-1 combines with J gene TRBJ2-3; 8 bases are a match to TRBD2. The J segment lost 4 bases and the V segment lost 3 bases, leaving 6 bases of the junction unmatched. The germline CDR1 and CDR2 sequences are DFQATT and SNEGSKA (reference sequence). There are 14 residues in the CDR3. CDR3 sequence reads: CSASSSGTSDTQYF. The CDR3 bases are TGCAGTGCTAGCAGTAGCGGGACCTCAGATACGCAGTATTTT.

V usage is TRBV29-1 and J usage is TRBJ2-3; no firm D call. Trimming stripped 8 bases from V and 6 bases from J, with 12 bases between. Germline V CDR1 and CDR2: SQVTM, ANQGSEA. The CDR3 consists of 11 residues. CDR3 loop: CSFYRLDTQYF. The DNA of the CDR3 is TGCAGCTTTTACCGTCTGGATACGCAGTATTTT.

This clonotype was counted ten times or more. As DNA, the CDR3 is TGCAGTGCTAGAGACCGGGAACAGGGGAATTCACCCCTCCACTTT. It translates to CSARDREQGNSPLHF. The V gene is TRBV20-1, the J gene TRBJ1-6, with TRBD1 identical over 7 bases. The CDR3 sequence is 15 residues long. Germline CDR1 reads DFQATT; CDR2 reads SNEGSKA (reference sequence). Trimming removed 0 bases from V and 7 bases from J; junction bases left unmatched: 6.

This CDR3 reads CASSPMTGRSADTQYF. The CDR3 DNA reads as TGCGCCAGCAGCCCGATGACAGGGCGGTCGGCAGATACGCAGTATTTT. The chain combines TRBV5-1 with TRBJ2-3, with 7 nucleotides matching TRBD1. This CDR3 comprises 16 residues. The germline gives CDR1 SGHRS, CDR2 YFSETQ. The V gene end was trimmed by 4 bases and the J gene end by 4 bases; junction bases not matched to a gene: 12.

About this clonotype itself: The DNA is left out, because the CDR3 cannot be placed on it with certainty; the CDR3 is given as TCRdb lists it. The CDR3 protein is CASSSGQGAYNEQFF. V usage is TRBV5-1 and J usage is TRBJ2-1; TRBD1, the table's D call, lacks a check against the DNA. The CDR3 adds up to 15 amino acids, both ends counted. CDR1 and CDR2 from the germline V gene are SGHRS and YFSETQ.

This clonotype has a handful of counts. The rearrangement joins TRBV5-1 to TRBJ2-7; D may correspond to TRBD1 or TRBD2 (5 bases each). Per the germline V gene, CDR1 is SGHRS and CDR2 is YFSETQ. The germline V and J ends were trimmed by 4 bases and 1 base, with 15 bases remaining between them. The CDR3 has 15 amino acids. The CDR3 region is CASSQKRTPSYEQYF. CDR3 bases: TGCGCCAGCAGCCAAAAGCGGACACCTTCCTACGAGCAGTACTTC.

There are a few counts of this clonotype. As DNA, the CDR3 is TGTGCCACCAGCAGAGATACGGAAAATCAGTACTTC. This encodes CATSRDTENQYF. The chain uses TRBV15 and TRBJ2-4; D uncertain. Trimming left V 0 bases short and J 12 bases short, with 9 bases between. Germline V gene sequence: CDR1 LNHNV, CDR2 YYDKDF (reference sequence). The CDR3 is 12 residues long.

This clonotype occurred many times. The chain uses TRBV29-1 and TRBJ2-1; 9 bases align to TRBD2. The CDR3 is made up of 15 amino acids. Trimming removed 0 bases from V and 4 bases from J; junction bases left unmatched: 4. The V gene's germline CDR1 is SQVTM and CDR2 ANQGSEA. DNA for the CDR3: TGCAGCGTTGAAGAAGCGGGAGGTGCATACAATGAGCAGTTCTTC. Its translation is CSVEEAGGAYNEQFF.

This clonotype came up many times. The chain uses TRBV19 and TRBJ2-5; 11 bases fit TRBD2. The germline CDR1 and CDR2 sequences are LNHDA and SQIVND (reference sequence). The CDR3 covers 15 residues. V gave up 4 bases and J gave up 7 bases; unmatched junction bases: 8. The CDR3 nucleotides are TGTGCCAGTAGTACGGCTAGCGGGGGGCTGGCGACCCAGTACTTC. Translation gives CASSTASGGLATQYF. Combining the CDR3 with reference TRBV19 and TRBJ2-5 gives the whole variable domain DGGITQSPKYLFRKEGQNVTLSCEQNLNHDAMYWYRQDPGQGLRLIYYSQIVNDFQKGDIAEGYSVSREKKESFPLTVTSAQKNPTAFYLCASSTASGGLATQYFGPGTRLLVL.

This clonotype was counted a few times. The CDR3 loop reads CASSASGRERYEQYF. CDR3 in DNA: TGTGCCAGCAGTGCCAGCGGCAGGGAGAGGTACGAGCAGTACTTC. The rearrangement joins TRBV6-2 or TRBV6-3 to TRBJ2-7; D could derive from TRBD1 or TRBD2 (5 bases each). Between the trimmed V and J ends, which lost 5 bases and 4 bases, there was a span of 18 bases. This CDR3 comprises 15 residues. Per the germline V gene, CDR1 is MNHEY and CDR2 is SVGEGT.

CDR3 region: CASSLESRRGEQFF. The CDR3 coding sequence is TGTGCCAGCAGCTTAGAGTCGAGGAGGGGTGAGCAGTTCTTC. The chain is built from TRBV11-3 and TRBJ2-1; TRBD2 is a possible D gene (6 bases). V was clipped by 0 bases and J by 9 bases, with 12 bases between them. The CDR3 contains 14 residues. Per the germline V gene, CDR1 is SGHNT and CDR2 is YENEEA. The variable domain in full, with the rest retrieved from reference TRBV11-3 and TRBJ2-1, is EAGVVQSPRYKIIEKKQPVAFWCNPISGHNTLYWYLQNLGQGPELLIRYENEEAVDDSQLPKDRFSAERLKGVDSTLKIQPAELGDSAVYLCASSLESRRGEQFFGPGTRLTVL.

The chain employs TRBV6-6 and TRBJ1-1; TRBD1 is a possible D gene (6 bases). The germline gives CDR1 MNHNY, CDR2 SVGAGI (reference sequence). Deletions cut 5 bases from V and 1 base from J, with 17 bases between. There are 16 residues in the CDR3. The CDR3 here is CASSMTLMTGNTEAFF. DNA of the CDR3: TGTGCCAGCAGTATGACCTTGATGACAGGGAACACTGAAGCTTTCTTT.

The chain combines TRBV3-1 with TRBJ2-5, with D possibly being TRBD1 or TRBD2 (5 bases each). This CDR3 contains 16 residues. The germline V gene has CDR1 LGHDT and CDR2 YNNKEL (reference sequence). Between the trimmed V and J ends, which lost 2 bases and 1 base, there was a span of 14 bases. DNA for the CDR3: TGTGCCAGCAGCCAACGTCCTGGGGGAGTCCAAGAGACCCAGTACTTC. This translates into CASSQRPGGVQETQYF.

The CDR3 nucleotides are TGTGCCAGTAGTATAGGGCCAGGGAGCACAGATACGCAGTATTTT. Translation: CASSIGPGSTDTQYF. The V and J genes are TRBV19 and TRBJ2-3; D possibly corresponds to TRBD1 (5 bases). This CDR3 is 15 amino acids long. CDR1 and CDR2 (germline): LNHDA, SQIVND (reference sequence). Trimming stripped 1 base from V and 0 bases from J, with 8 bases between.

J is TRBJ1-4 and V is TRBV5-1, with D uncertain. Germline V gives CDR1 SGHRS, CDR2 YFSETQ. The V end was cut by 0 bases, the J end by 0 bases, with 6 bases between. The CDR3 totals 15 residues. The chain's CDR3 is CASSLVSSTNEKLFF. DNA of the CDR3: TGCGCCAGCAGCTTGGTGTCCTCAACTAATGAAAAACTGTTTTTT. Full variable domain (rest looked up from reference TRBV5-1 and TRBJ1-4): KAGVTQTPRYLIKTRGQQVTLSCSPISGHRSVSWYQQTPGQGLQFLFEYFSETQRNKGNFPGRFSGRQFSNSRSEMNVSTLELGDSALYLCASSLVSSTNEKLFFGSGTQLSVL.

This clonotype has a handful of counts. The V and J genes are TRBV7-3 and TRBJ1-1, with D hard to call. Trimming left V 2 bases short and J 7 bases short, with 14 bases between. The CDR3 runs 14 residues. The germline gives CDR1 SGHTA, CDR2 FQGTGA. CDR3 DNA: TGTGCCAGCAGCTTACAGGCGCCGCCAAGTGAAGCTTTCTTT. Translated, it gives CASSLQAPPSEAFF.